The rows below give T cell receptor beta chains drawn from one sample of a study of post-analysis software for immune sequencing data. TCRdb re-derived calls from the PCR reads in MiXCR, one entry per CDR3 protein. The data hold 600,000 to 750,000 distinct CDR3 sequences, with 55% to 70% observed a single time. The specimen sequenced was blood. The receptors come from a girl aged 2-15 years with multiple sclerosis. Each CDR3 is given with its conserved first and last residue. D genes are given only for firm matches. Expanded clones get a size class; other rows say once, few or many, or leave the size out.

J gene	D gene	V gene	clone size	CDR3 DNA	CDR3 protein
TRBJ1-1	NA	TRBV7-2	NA	TGTGCCAGCAGCTTAGAACAGGGTGGGACTGAAGCTTTCTTT	CASSLEQGGTEAFF
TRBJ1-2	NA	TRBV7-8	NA	TGTGCCAGCAGCCCTTCAGTTAAACCCGTGCGTGGCTACACCTTC	CASSPSVKPVRGYTF
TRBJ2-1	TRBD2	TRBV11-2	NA	TGTGCCAGCACCGAAGGACTAGCGAGAGTTGGAGAGCAGTTCTTC	CASTEGLARVGEQFF
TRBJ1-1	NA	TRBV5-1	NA	TGCGCCAGCACACTTTCCGGGACTGAAGCTTTCTTT	CASTLSGTEAFF
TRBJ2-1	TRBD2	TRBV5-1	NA	TGCGCCAGCAGCCGGGGGGGAGAGGGAAATGAGCAGTTCTTC	CASSRGGEGNEQFF
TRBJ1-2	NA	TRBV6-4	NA	TGTGCCAGCAGTGCAGGGACAAACGGCTATGGCTACACCTTC	CASSAGTNGYGYTF
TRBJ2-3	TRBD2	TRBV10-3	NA	TGTGCCAGCGGGGGAACCACAGATACGCAGTATTTT	CASGGTTDTQYF
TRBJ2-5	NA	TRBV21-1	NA	TGTGCCAGCAGCAAAGTGGAGGCAGAAAAAGAGACCCAGTACTTC	CASSKVEAEKETQYF
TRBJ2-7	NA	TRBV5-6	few	TGTGCCAGCAGAGGGACCCGTTCGGCCTACGAGCAGTACTTC	CASRGTRSAYEQYF
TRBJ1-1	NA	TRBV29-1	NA	TGCAGCGTTGACCCAGGTCGCGGATACACTGAAGCTTTCTTT	CSVDPGRGYTEAFF
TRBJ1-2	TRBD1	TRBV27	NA	TGTGCCAGCAGTTCGTCAGGGGGTGGCTACACCTTC	CASSSSGGGYTF
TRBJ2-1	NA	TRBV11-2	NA	TGTGCCAGCAGCCGCGTGGGACCCCTGGGCAATGAGCAGTTCTTC	CASSRVGPLGNEQFF
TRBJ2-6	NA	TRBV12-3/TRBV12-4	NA	TGTGCCAGCAGTTTGCAGGGCCCGATTGGGTCATCTGGGGCCAACGTCCGGACTTTC	CASSLQGPIGSSGANVRTF